Listed here are 11 T cell receptor beta chains from one sample, sequenced in a study of regulatory T cells in long-lasting Graves disease. Time point defined: newly diagnosed GD, antithyroid drugs for less than 3 months. Extracted RNA from PBMCs served as the source of the TCR library. CDR3 regions were amplified by Arm-PCR using iRepertoire HTBI primers to build TCR beta libraries. TCRdb itself ran the multiplex PCR reads through MiXCR, one entry per CDR3 protein. The sample shows some 400,000 distinct CDR3 sequences, 14% to 15% of them seen only once. This same sample was also part of a study on T cells in Graves' hyperthyroidism and ophthalmopathy.

This material consisted of peripheral blood mononuclear cells (PBMCs), taken at new diagnosis, from a patient treated with antithyroid drugs. The receptors were sampled from a woman aged 25 to 45 with Graves disease.

This clonotype was seen at least ten times. The V call is TRBV11-2, the J call TRBJ2-7; D not resolved. The CDR3 length is 13 residues. The V gene's germline CDR1 is SGHAT and CDR2 FQNNGV. Trimming removed 1 base from V and 3 bases from J, with 7 bases in between. The CDR3 here is CASSLGAGYEQYF. The DNA of the CDR3 is TGTGCCAGCAGCTTAGGAGCAGGCTACGAGCAGTACTTC.

This chain links TRBV10-3 with TRBJ1-5, with 7 bases aligning to TRBD1. The V gene end was trimmed by 10 bases and the J gene end by 2 bases; junction bases not matched to a gene: 8. The CDR3 spans 14 residues. CDR1 is ENHRY, CDR2 SYGVKD, per germline. The CDR3 DNA sequence: TGTGCCACCAGAGGAGGACAGGGCAATCAGCCCCAGCATTTT. The encoded protein is CATRGGQGNQPQHF.

Here the CDR3 DNA reads TGTGCCAGCTCACGGGACAGGGGGGTCTATGGCTACACCTTC. Its translation: CASSRDRGVYGYTF. This chain uses TRBV18 with TRBJ1-2; 11 bases map to TRBD1. V shed 4 bases, J shed 4 bases, and the junction held 2 bases outside the gene matches. Per germline, CDR1 KGHSH and CDR2 LQKENI. CDR3 size: 14 residues.

The chain links TRBV6-2 or TRBV6-3 to TRBJ2-3; 9 nucleotides align to TRBD2. V trimming: 5 bases; J trimming: 1 base; junction bases outside the gene matches: 10. This CDR3 is built from 17 residues. Germline V gives CDR1 MNHEY, CDR2 SVGEGT. CDR3: CASSESHRGRGTDTQYF. The DNA of the CDR3 is TGTGCCAGCAGTGAATCCCATCGCGGGAGGGGCACAGATACGCAGTATTTT.

This clonotype was observed a single time. The V call is TRBV7-9, the J call TRBJ2-1, with TRBD2 matching 14 bases. Trimming cost V 1 base and J 6 bases; bases outside gene matches: 5. The CDR3 is 17 amino acids. CDR1 and CDR2 from the germline V gene are SEHNR and FQNEAQ (reference sequence). CDR3 amino acids: CASSLGGLAGVTNEQFF. CDR3 nucleotide sequence: TGTGCCAGCAGCTTAGGGGGACTAGCGGGAGTTACCAATGAGCAGTTCTTC.

The sample holds many counts of this clonotype. The V gene is TRBV10-3, the J gene TRBJ2-7; 8 bases map to TRBD2. The CDR3 loop spans 14 amino acids. The germline CDR1 and CDR2 sequences are ENHRY and SYGVKD. After removal of 10 bases from V and 0 bases from J, the junction contained 8 bases not matched to a gene. This CDR3 reads CASEAGEHSYEQYF. The CDR3 DNA follows: TGTGCCAGCGAAGCGGGAGAGCACTCCTACGAGCAGTACTTC.

With regard to this clonotype: It is likely a read error: a sequence one base away is far more abundant. This chain connects TRBV18 to TRBJ2-1, with 7 bases identical to TRBD1. The CDR3 runs to 14 residues. Germline values: CDR1 KGHSH, CDR2 LQKENI. DNA of the CDR3: TGTGCCAGCTCACCATCGACAGGGTTGGAGACCCAGCACTTC. It translates to CASSPSTGLETQHF.

This clonotype was recorded at least ten times. This sequence joins TRBV20-1 and TRBJ1-1; D remains ambiguous. Germline V gene lookup returns CDR1 DFQATT and CDR2 SNEGSKA (reference sequence). The CDR3 consists of 14 residues. Trimming removed 4 bases at V and 4 bases at J, with 16 bases between. The CDR3 is CSANGPRRGTEAFF. DNA of the CDR3: TGCAGTGCTAACGGGCCCCGGCGGGGCACTGAAGCTTTCTTT.

This clonotype came up a few times. This chain joins TRBV4-2 and TRBJ2-5; D is tentatively TRBD1 or TRBD2 (5 bases each). There are 14 residues in the CDR3. V lost 0 bases and J 6 bases, leaving 11 bases between the germline ends. Germline CDR1 is LGHNA and CDR2 is YNFKEQ. The CDR3 DNA reads TGTGCCAGCAGCCAAGAGACCGGGGCGAAGACCCAGTACTTC. Its protein is CASSQETGAKTQYF.

This clonotype was seen just once. One base away lies a much larger clone, so this may be a sequencing read error. The V and J genes are TRBV5-1 and TRBJ2-7; tentatively, D is TRBD2 (6 bases). This CDR3 is 13 amino acids long. V lost 4 bases and J 2 bases, leaving 10 bases between the germline ends. Germline V gene lookup returns CDR1 SGHRS and CDR2 YFSETQ. The CDR3 is CASSQWGAYEQYF. CDR3 sequence (DNA): TGCGCCAGCAGCCAGTGGGGGGCCTACGAGCAGTACTTC. Drawing the rest from reference TRBV5-1 and TRBJ2-7, the complete variable domain is KAGVTQTPRYLIKTRGQQVTLSCSPISGHRSVSWYQQTPGQGLQFLFEYFSETQRNKGNFPGRFSGRQFSNSRSEMNVSTLELGDSALYLCASSQWGAYEQYFGPGTRLTVT.

Details on this clonotype: This may arise from a read error, as a much more abundant clone is one base away. The genes are TRBV6-1 and TRBJ2-7; 8 bases agree with TRBD1. CDR3 length: 15 amino acids. Germline V gives CDR1 MNHNS, CDR2 SASEGT. CDR3 sequence reads: CASTRRRDRFYERYF. The CDR3 nucleotides are TGTGCCAGCACTCGGAGGCGGGACAGGTTCTACGAGCGGTACTTC.